Below, 15 T cell receptor beta chains from the same sample are listed, as sequenced in a study of T cells after yellow fever vaccination. TCRdb re-called the 5' RACE reads through MiXCR, storing one row per CDR3 protein. This sample carries about 340,000 distinct CDR3 sequences, roughly 4% of them seen once, and the ten largest clones take about 24%. The source was PBMCs, collected 5 days after the yellow fever booster vaccination. These TCRs come from a man aged 18 to 29 who received the YFV17D yellow fever vaccine.

This clonotype occurred many times. The rearrangement uses TRBV10-2 and TRBJ2-7; 9 bases fit TRBD2. Germline V gives CDR1 WSHSY, CDR2 SAAADI. J lost 3 bases, V lost 8 bases, and 5 bases had no gene match. The CDR3 extends over 13 amino acids. The CDR3 nucleotides are TGCGCCAGCCTGCGGGGGGGGTTCTACGAGCAGTACTTC. Its protein is CASLRGGFYEQYF.

This chain uses TRBV7-2 with TRBJ2-7; D gene ambiguous. Trimming stripped 0 bases from V and 3 bases from J, with 9 bases between. The CDR3 spans 14 residues. Looked up from germline, CDR1 is SGHTA and CDR2 is FQGNSA. The CDR3 loop reads CASSLALLGYEQYF. CDR3 DNA: TGTGCCAGCAGCTTAGCGCTGTTGGGCTACGAGCAGTACTTC. The full variable domain, in which reference TRBV7-2 and TRBJ2-7 provide the parts outside the CDR3, is GAGVSQSPSNKVTEKGKDVELRCDPISGHTALYWYRQSLGQGLEFLIYFQGNSAPDKSGLPSDRFSAERTGGSVSTLTIQRTQQEDSAVYLCASSLALLGYEQYFGPGTRLTVT.

V gene TRBV4-2 combines with J gene TRBJ2-1; 8 nucleotides align to TRBD2. V shed 4 bases and J 5 bases; nucleotides not matched to a gene: 10. The CDR3 spans 16 residues. Germline loops: CDR1 LGHNA, CDR2 YNFKEQ. CDR3 DNA: TGTGCCAGCAGCCCCCTGATAGCGGGGTACGACAATGAGCAGTTCTTC. This encodes CASSPLIAGYDNEQFF.

This clonotype was detected ten times or more. This sequence joins TRBV2 and TRBJ2-4; a possible D gene is TRBD1 (5 bases). The V gene's germline CDR1 is SNHLY and CDR2 FYNNEI. With 8 bases removed from V and 8 bases from J, the gap between germline ends came to 10 bases. CDR3 length equals 11 residues. CDR3 nucleotide sequence: TGTGCCAGCGCAGGGATAGACATTCAGTACTTC. As protein: CASAGIDIQYF.

This clonotype has a count of ten or more. The V and J genes are TRBV29-1 and TRBJ2-3, with TRBD1 as a possible D gene (6 bases). CDR3 length equals 11 residues. Looked up from germline, CDR1 is SQVTM and CDR2 is ANQGSEA. The ends were cut back, 6 bases at V and 5 bases at J, with 9 bases in the middle. The CDR3 DNA reads as TGCAGCGTCAACAGGGTAGATACGCAGTATTTT. This sequence encodes CSVNRVDTQYF.

The chain employs TRBV10-3 and TRBJ1-2; tentative D call: TRBD1 (6 bases). The CDR3 has 16 amino acids. Germline assignment: CDR1 ENHRY and CDR2 SYGVKD. V was shortened by 0 bases and J by 4 bases, with 15 bases between the two germline ends. CDR3 loop: CAISESGAGDGYGYTF. The CDR3 DNA follows: TGTGCCATCAGTGAGTCCGGGGCAGGGGATGGCTATGGCTACACCTTC.

The chain uses TRBV10-3 and TRBJ1-2, with 7 bases aligning to TRBD1. The CDR3 runs to 15 residues. V dropped 3 bases and J dropped 3; count of bases not matched to a gene: 7. The germline V gene has CDR1 ENHRY and CDR2 SYGVKD. The CDR3, as DNA: TGTGCCATCAGTGATCGGGCAGGGGGTGACTATGGCTACACCTTC. Protein sequence: CAISDRAGGDYGYTF.

V gene TRBV11-1 combines with J gene TRBJ2-7; D gene ambiguous. The CDR3 is 13 amino acids. Trimming shortened V by 5 bases and J by 0 bases, and 8 bases separated the two germline ends. Germline loops: CDR1 SGHAT, CDR2 FQDESV (reference sequence). CDR3 DNA: TGTGCCAGCAGCCGTGACGTCTCCTACGAGCAGTACGTC. Translated, it gives CASSRDVSYEQYV.

At least ten counts were recorded for this clonotype. The chain's CDR3 is CSASGTGDSGNEKLFF. CDR3 DNA sequence: TGCAGTGCTAGTGGGACAGGGGATTCGGGTAATGAAAAACTGTTTTTT. The chain uses TRBV20-1 and TRBJ1-4; 10 positions match TRBD1. Trimming cost V 3 bases and J 4 bases; bases outside gene matches: 8. The CDR3 is 16 amino acids. Germline CDR1 DFQATT, CDR2 SNEGSKA (reference sequence).

This clonotype occurred a few times. The chain uses TRBV7-8 and TRBJ1-1, with a possible D match to TRBD1 (5 bases). CDR3 size: 16 residues. The germline V gene has CDR1 SGHVS and CDR2 FQNEAQ. V lost 2 bases and J 3 bases, leaving 16 bases between the germline ends. The CDR3 region has the DNA TGTGCCAGCAGCTTATCAAGGGGTGGGGGTGACACTGAAGCTTTCTTT. It codes for CASSLSRGGGDTEAFF.

This clonotype came up a few times. The chain joins TRBV20-1 to TRBJ2-7, with 8 bases that match TRBD2. The CDR3 is made up of 15 amino acids. CDR1 is DFQATT, CDR2 SNEGSKA, per germline (reference sequence). V shed 3 bases, J shed 3 bases, and the junction held 10 bases outside the gene matches. In DNA form, the CDR3 reads TGCAGTGCTAGGGCCGGGAGGGAGAAGATCTACGAGCAGTACGTC. Protein product: CSARAGREKIYEQYV.

This clonotype has only a few counts. The rearrangement links TRBV6-1 to TRBJ2-7, with 9 nucleotides matching TRBD1. The length of the CDR3 is 13 residues. Germline CDR1 and CDR2: MNHNS and SASEGT. The trim removed 8 bases at V and 5 bases at J, leaving 7 bases unmatched. The CDR3 loop reads CASRRDRDHEQYF. DNA of the CDR3: TGTGCCAGCCGGAGGGACAGGGACCACGAGCAGTACTTC.

This clonotype was seen a few times. CDR3 sequence reads: CASSLLGPTNEQFF. CDR3 DNA: TGTGCCAGCAGTTTACTCGGGCCAACCAATGAGCAGTTCTTC. J is TRBJ2-1 and V is TRBV12-3 or TRBV12-4; D gene ambiguous. The CDR3 has 14 amino acids. Deletions cut 2 bases from V and 6 bases from J, with 11 bases between.

V usage is TRBV7-9 and J usage is TRBJ1-2, with 7 bases aligning to TRBD1. CDR3 length: 13 residues. The J segment lost 6 bases and the V segment lost 6 bases, leaving 7 bases of the junction unmatched. CDR1 and CDR2 (germline): SEHNR, FQNEAQ (reference sequence). CDR3 sequence (DNA): TGTGCCAGCAGTTGGGACAGCCGAAATGGCTACACCTTC. Protein sequence: CASSWDSRNGYTF.

This clonotype appeared a few times. The rearrangement joins TRBV19 to TRBJ1-2, with D hard to call. Germline-derived CDR1 and CDR2 are LNHDA and SQIVND (reference sequence). V lost 6 bases to trimming and J lost 2 bases, with 10 bases between them. CDR3 length: 13 amino acids. CDR3 region: CASRVVENYGYTF. DNA of the CDR3: TGTGCCAGTAGGGTCGTGGAGAACTATGGCTACACCTTC.